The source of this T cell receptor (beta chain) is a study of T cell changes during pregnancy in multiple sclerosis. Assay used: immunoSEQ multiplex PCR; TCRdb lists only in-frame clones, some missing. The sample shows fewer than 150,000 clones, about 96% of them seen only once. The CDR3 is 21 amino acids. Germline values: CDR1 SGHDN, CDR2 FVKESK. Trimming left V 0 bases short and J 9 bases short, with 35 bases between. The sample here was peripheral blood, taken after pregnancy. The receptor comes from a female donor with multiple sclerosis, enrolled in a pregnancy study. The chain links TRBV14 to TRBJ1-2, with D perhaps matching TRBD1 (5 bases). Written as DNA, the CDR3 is TGTGCCAGCAGCCAAGATTCTCCGGGACTACTCCCCTTATCCACCTGGGGGAGCTACACCTTC. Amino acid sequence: CASSQDSPGLLPLSTWGSYTF. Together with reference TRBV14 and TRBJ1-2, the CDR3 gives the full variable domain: EAGVTQFPSHSVIEKGQTVTLRCDPISGHDNLYWYRRVMGKEIKFLLHFVKESKQDESGMPNNRFLAERTGGTYSTLKVQPAELEDSGVYFCASSQDSPGLLPLSTWGSYTFGSGTRLTVV.